This TCR beta chain was retrieved from a study of shared clonotypes between healthy human individuals. Germline V gives CDR1 MDHEN, CDR2 SYDVKM. The CDR3 has 14 residues. The V and J ends lost 5 bases and 1 base, in that order; junction bases with no gene match: 4. Assay used: immunoSEQ multiplex PCR; TCRdb lists only in-frame clones, some missing. The sample gives roughly 2 million clones, around 95% of which show up once; 0.1% to 0.15% is in the top ten. Material: naive CD4+ T cells sorted from blood. Noted subset: CD45RA+ positively selected. The chain joins TRBV28 to TRBJ1-1; 7 bases agree with TRBD1. This TCR came from a man aged 18 to 35 in good health. CDR3 protein: CASSGSGGNTEAFF. CDR3 bases: TGTGCCAGCAGTGGTTCAGGGGGGAACACTGAAGCTTTCTTT.